This T cell receptor (beta chain) came from a study of graft-versus-host responses after intestinal transplantation. Study background: All recipients were transplanted with multivisceral, liver-intestinal, or isolated intestinal grafts. Induction using anti-thymocyte globulin, followed by tacrolimus and steroids for roughly 3 years, was given to all recipients. General study findings and limits: Recipient marrow harbored GvH clones, some of which surfaced first in ileum or blood. The highest levels of circulating GvH clones went along with early declines in HvG clones after transplant.

About this clone itself: Its target is unknown.

Profiled with immunoSEQ multiplex PCR; TCRdb holds only in-frame clones, not every one. The sample comprises tens of thousands of clones, roughly 92% of which are singletons, and roughly 6.3% rests with the top ten. V was clipped by 2 bases and J by 4 bases, with 13 bases between them. Germline CDR1 ENHRY, CDR2 SYGVKD. The CDR3 totals 15 residues. Sequences were derived from bone marrow, sampled around 720 days after intestinal transplantation. V usage is TRBV10-3 and J usage is TRBJ2-3; D is ambiguous. The receptor's source is a human patient who received an intestinal transplant, so some T cells may come from the graft donor. DNA of the CDR3: TGTGCCATCAGTGAGGAGCTTCCCCCCCCAGATACGCAGTATTTT. Amino acids: CAISEELPPPDTQYF.